This TCR beta chain was recorded in a study of blood T cell repertoires in COVID-19. Looking at the study overall: Some COVID-19 samples were acute and others convalescent; all came from the United States, Italy and Spain. Sources were T cells, B-cell-depleted T cells, or PBMCs; the material itself was cDNA or gDNA.

Germline V gene sequence: CDR1 SGDLS, CDR2 YYNGEE. V was clipped by 4 bases and J by 10 bases; unmatched bases: 9. CDR3 length: 14 amino acids. Original analysis: Nucleated cell counts were estimated from reference gene primer amplification. Clones were sequenced by immunoSEQ multiplex PCR, and TCRdb holds only the in-frame ones, with some missing. The V and J calls and clone size come from that table; D and trimming were worked out from the DNA. The data hold about 210,000 clones, with roughly four fifths observed a single time. This clonotype was sampled from a woman between 40 and 55 years old with acute or convalescent COVID-19. The chain is built from TRBV9 and TRBJ1-4; 8 bases align to TRBD1. Sequenced sample: peripheral blood. CDR3 in amino acids: CASSLDRDRGKLFF. The DNA for the CDR3 is TGTGCCAGCAGCCTGGACAGGGATCGTGGAAAACTGTTTTTT. Filled out from reference TRBV9 and TRBJ1-4, the complete variable domain reads DSGVTQTPKHLITATGQRVTLRCSPRSGDLSVYWYQQSLDQGLQFLIQYYNGEERAKGNILERFSAQQFPDLHSELNLSSLELGDSALYFCASSLDRDRGKLFFGSGTQLSVL.